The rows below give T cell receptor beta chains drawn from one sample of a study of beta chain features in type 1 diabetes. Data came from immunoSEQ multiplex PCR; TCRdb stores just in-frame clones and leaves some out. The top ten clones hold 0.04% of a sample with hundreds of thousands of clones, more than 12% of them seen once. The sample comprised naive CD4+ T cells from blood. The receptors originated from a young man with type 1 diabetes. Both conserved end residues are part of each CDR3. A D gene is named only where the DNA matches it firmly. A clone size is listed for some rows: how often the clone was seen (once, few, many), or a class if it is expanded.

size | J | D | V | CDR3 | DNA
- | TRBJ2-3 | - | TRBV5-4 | CASSPRGLSTDTQYF | TGTGCCAGCAGCCCACGGGGCCTTAGCACAGATACGCAGTATTTT
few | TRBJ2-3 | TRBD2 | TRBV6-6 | CASSYSGTTSTDTQYF | TGTGCCAGCAGTTACTCCGGGACTACCTCCACAGATACGCAGTATTTT
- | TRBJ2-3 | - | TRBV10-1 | CASSESHTASTDTQYF | TGCGCCAGCAGTGAGTCGCACACCGCTAGCACAGATACGCAGTATTTT
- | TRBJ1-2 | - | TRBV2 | CASSANTYGYTF | TGTGCCAGCAGTGCGAATACCTATGGCTACACCTTC
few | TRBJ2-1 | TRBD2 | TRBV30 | CAWSAGTSYNEQFF | TGTGCCTGGAGTGCCGGGACTAGCTACAATGAGCAGTTCTTC
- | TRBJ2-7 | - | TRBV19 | CASSILSGEQYF | TGTGCCAGTAGTATACTGTCGGGGGAGCAGTACTTC
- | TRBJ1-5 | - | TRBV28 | CASSLGTDLSQPQHF | TGTGCCAGCAGTTTAGGAACAGACCTTTCTCAGCCCCAGCATTTT
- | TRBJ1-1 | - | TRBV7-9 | CASRMGTEAFF | TGTGCCAGCCGCATGGGCACTGAAGCTTTCTTT
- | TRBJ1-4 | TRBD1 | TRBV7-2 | CASSPSDRGTEKLFF | TGTGCCAGCAGCCCCTCTGACAGGGGGACAGAAAAACTGTTTTTT
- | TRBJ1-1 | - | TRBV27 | CASSLSPVTGMNTEAFF | TGTGCCAGCAGTTTATCGCCTGTGACGGGGATGAACACTGAAGCTTTCTTT
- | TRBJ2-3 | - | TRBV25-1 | CASSQHLSLETDTQYF | TGTGCCAGCAGCCAACACCTTTCGTTAGAGACAGATACGCAGTATTTT